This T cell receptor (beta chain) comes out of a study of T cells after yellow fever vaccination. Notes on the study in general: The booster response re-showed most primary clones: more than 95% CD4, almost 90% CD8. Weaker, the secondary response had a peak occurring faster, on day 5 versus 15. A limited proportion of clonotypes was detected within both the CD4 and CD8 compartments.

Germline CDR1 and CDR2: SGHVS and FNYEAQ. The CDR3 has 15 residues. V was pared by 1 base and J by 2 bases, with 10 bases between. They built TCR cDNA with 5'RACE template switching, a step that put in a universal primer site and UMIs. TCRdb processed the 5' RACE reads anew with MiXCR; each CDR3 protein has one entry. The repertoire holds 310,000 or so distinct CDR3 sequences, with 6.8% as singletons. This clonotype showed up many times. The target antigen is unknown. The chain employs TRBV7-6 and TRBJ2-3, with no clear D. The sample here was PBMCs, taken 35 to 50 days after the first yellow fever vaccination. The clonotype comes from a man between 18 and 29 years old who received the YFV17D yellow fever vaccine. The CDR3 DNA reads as TGTGCCAGCAGCTTAGAGGGTGACGCCACAGATACGCAGTATTTT. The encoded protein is CASSLEGDATDTQYF.